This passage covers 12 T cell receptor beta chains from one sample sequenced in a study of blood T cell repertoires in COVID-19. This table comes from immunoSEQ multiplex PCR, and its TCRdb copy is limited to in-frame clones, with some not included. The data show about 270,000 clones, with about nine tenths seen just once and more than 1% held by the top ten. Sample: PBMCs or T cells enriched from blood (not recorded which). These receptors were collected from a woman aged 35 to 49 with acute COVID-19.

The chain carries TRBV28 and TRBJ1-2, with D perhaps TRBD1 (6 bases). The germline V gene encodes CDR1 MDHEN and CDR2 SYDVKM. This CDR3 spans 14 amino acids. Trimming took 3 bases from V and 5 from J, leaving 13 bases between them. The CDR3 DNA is TGTGCCAGCAGTTTCTCCGGACAGACTTATGGCTACACCTTC. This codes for CASSFSGQTYGYTF.

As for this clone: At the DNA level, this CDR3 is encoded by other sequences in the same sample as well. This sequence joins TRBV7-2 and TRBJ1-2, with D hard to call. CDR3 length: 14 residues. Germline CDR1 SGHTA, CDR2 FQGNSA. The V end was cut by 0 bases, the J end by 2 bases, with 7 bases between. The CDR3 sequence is CASSLAGANYGYTF. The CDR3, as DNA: TGTGCCAGCAGCTTAGCCGGTGCGAACTATGGCTACACCTTC.

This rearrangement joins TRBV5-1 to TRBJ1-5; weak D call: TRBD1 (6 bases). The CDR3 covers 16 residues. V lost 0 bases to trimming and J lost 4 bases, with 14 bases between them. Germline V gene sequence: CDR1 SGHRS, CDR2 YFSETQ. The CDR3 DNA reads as TGCGCCAGCAGCTTGGCAGGGGCACAACCTAATCAGCCCCAGCATTTT. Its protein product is CASSLAGAQPNQPQHF. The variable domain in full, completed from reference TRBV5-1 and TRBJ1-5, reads KAGVTQTPRYLIKTRGQQVTLSCSPISGHRSVSWYQQTPGQGLQFLFEYFSETQRNKGNFPGRFSGRQFSNSRSEMNVSTLELGDSALYLCASSLAGAQPNQPQHFGDGTRLSIL.

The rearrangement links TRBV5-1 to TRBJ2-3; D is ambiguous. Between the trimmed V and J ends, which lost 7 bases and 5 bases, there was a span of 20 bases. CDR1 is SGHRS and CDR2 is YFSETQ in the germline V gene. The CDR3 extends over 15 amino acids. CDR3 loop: CASGLRFTPLDTQYF. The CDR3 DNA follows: TGCGCCAGCGGTTTACGTTTTACACCCCTAGATACGCAGTATTTT.

The CDR3 DNA reads as TGCGCCAGCCTGACAGGGAGCTCCTACAATGAGCAGTTCTTC. Translated: CASLTGSSYNEQFF. The chain joins TRBV10-2 to TRBJ2-1; 7 bases agree with TRBD1. This CDR3 is 14 amino acids long. The ends lost 8 bases at V and 0 bases at J; junction bases unmatched: 4. CDR1 is WSHSY, CDR2 SAAADI, per germline.

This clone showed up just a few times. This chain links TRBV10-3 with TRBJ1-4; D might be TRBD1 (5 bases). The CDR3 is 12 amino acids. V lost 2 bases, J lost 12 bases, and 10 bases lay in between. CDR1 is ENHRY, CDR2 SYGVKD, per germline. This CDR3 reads CAISEGAVELFF. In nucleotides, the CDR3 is TGTGCCATCAGTGAGGGGGCGGTGGAACTGTTTTTT.

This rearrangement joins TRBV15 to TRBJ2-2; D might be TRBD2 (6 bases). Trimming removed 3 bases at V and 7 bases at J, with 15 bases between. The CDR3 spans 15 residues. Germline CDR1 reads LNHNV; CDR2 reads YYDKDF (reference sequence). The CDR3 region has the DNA TGTGCCACCAGCAGTCAGTCGGTAGCGGACGGGGAGCTGTTTTTT. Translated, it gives CATSSQSVADGELFF.

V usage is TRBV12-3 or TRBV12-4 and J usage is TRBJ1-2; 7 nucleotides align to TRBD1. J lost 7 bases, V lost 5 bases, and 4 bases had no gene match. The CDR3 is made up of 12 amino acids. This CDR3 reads CASSLGQAGYTF. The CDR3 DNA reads TGTGCCAGCAGTCTCGGACAGGCTGGCTACACCTTC.

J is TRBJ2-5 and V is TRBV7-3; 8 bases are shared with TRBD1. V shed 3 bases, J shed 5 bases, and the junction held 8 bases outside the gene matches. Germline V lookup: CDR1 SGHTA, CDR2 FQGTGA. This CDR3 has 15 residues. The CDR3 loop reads CASSFRGQGAETQYF. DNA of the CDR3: TGTGCCAGCAGCTTCAGGGGGCAGGGGGCTGAGACCCAGTACTTC.

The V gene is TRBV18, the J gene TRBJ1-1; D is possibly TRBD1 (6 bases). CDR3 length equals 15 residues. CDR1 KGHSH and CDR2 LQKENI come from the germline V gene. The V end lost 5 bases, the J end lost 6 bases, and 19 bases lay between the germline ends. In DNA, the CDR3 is TGTGCCAGCTCATCGAACAGGGAGATAATCCCTGAAGCTTTCTTT. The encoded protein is CASSSNREIIPEAFF.

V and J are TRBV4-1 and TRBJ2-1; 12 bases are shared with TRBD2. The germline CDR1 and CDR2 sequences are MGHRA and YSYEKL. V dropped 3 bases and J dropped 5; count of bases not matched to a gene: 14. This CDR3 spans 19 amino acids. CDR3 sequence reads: CASSHPGLAGRWGDNEQFF. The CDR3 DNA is TGCGCCAGCAGCCACCCGGGACTAGCGGGCCGGTGGGGGGACAATGAGCAGTTCTTC.

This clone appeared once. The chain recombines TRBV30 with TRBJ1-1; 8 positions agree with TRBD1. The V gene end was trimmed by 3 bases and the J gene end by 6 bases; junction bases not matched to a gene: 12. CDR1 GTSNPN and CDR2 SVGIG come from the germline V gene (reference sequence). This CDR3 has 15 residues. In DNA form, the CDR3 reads TGTGCCTGGAGCATTTCAGGGGGCGCATTCCCTGAAGCTTTCTTT. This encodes CAWSISGGAFPEAFF.